These T cell receptor beta chains were read from a single sample in a study of siplizumab effects on memory and regulatory T cells. Clones were sequenced by immunoSEQ multiplex PCR, and TCRdb holds only the in-frame ones, with some missing. Altogether approximately 110,000 clones are present, about 92% being singletons, with the ten largest covering around 0.75%. Sequencing was carried out using Tregs sorted from blood. These receptor sequences come from a human donor in good health. The CDR3 runs from the conserved cysteine through the conserved F or W. Fields, in order: J gene, D gene, V gene, CDR3 protein. The D gene is left open where the match is weak.

TRBJ1-4	NA	TRBV6-5	CASSPTGGLEKLFF
TRBJ2-7	NA	TRBV10-3	CAISTAGKADEQYF
TRBJ2-7	TRBD2	TRBV6-1	CASSAIKGRRLAGYEQYF
TRBJ2-7	NA	TRBV2	CAGRKAYEQYF
TRBJ1-2	NA	TRBV2	CASMTETNYGYTF
TRBJ1-1	NA	TRBV12-1	CASSFERETEAFF
TRBJ2-7	TRBD2	TRBV2	CASSEGGRAIYEQYF
TRBJ2-2	NA	TRBV6-1	CASLRNTGELFF
TRBJ1-1	NA	TRBV9	CASSAPAGGRPEAFF
TRBJ2-5	NA	TRBV19	CASSIGQVQETQYF
TRBJ1-5	NA	TRBV19	CASSVQGSQPQHF
TRBJ1-2	NA	TRBV20-1	CSARMGTRYTF
TRBJ1-1	TRBD1	TRBV7-8	CASSLRGQRYNTEAFF
TRBJ2-5	NA	TRBV9	CASGVQGAGRETQYF
TRBJ2-5	NA	TRBV5-1	CASSIDSAGYQETQYF
TRBJ1-4	NA	TRBV2	CASSVGQPATNEKLFF
TRBJ1-2	NA	TRBV7-2	CASSLGTGYYGYTF
TRBJ2-5	TRBD2	TRBV10-3	CATTSGGATIRETQYF
TRBJ2-1	TRBD2	TRBV19	CASSMGLAGGTWNEQFF
TRBJ2-1	TRBD2	TRBV7-2	CASSQLAGYNEQFF
TRBJ2-1	TRBD2	TRBV5-6	CASRGLAASYNEQFF
TRBJ2-7	NA	TRBV13	CASSPRGAYEQYF
TRBJ2-2	TRBD2	TRBV19	CASRTSGNTGELFF
TRBJ2-7	NA	TRBV18	CASSPPGFGGQNEQYF
TRBJ1-2	NA	TRBV5-4	CASSVRDVYYTF
TRBJ2-7	NA	TRBV9	CASSAGAYPLEQYF
TRBJ2-1	NA	TRBV5-1	CASKAGTGVYNEQFF
TRBJ1-3	NA	TRBV5-1	CASSLAGVGNTIYF
TRBJ1-5	TRBD1	TRBV10-3	CASRDRDGQPQHF
TRBJ1-2	NA	TRBV7-2	CASSPGQTSLGYTF
TRBJ1-1	TRBD1	TRBV19	CASTRGRGRGTEAFF
TRBJ1-3	NA	TRBV7-9	CASSLSGVGNTIYF
TRBJ1-1	NA	TRBV7-9	CASSFTGINTEAFF
TRBJ1-1	NA	TRBV29-1	CSVDHPWNTEAFF
TRBJ1-6	NA	TRBV6-5	CASLSGRPNSPLHF
TRBJ2-7	NA	TRBV5-6	CASSALTSGLYEQYF
TRBJ1-1	TRBD1	TRBV18	CASRGQVNTEAFF
TRBJ1-3	NA	TRBV7-7	CASSTSAGNTIYF
TRBJ2-3	NA	TRBV29-1	CSVGGRGTDTQYF
TRBJ2-1	NA	TRBV5-4	CASSPGQRSSYNEQFF
TRBJ2-5	NA	TRBV27	CASSLFSRGARETQYF
TRBJ1-2	NA	TRBV5-6	CASSLRSVMGDYGYTF